This is a list of T cell receptor beta chains from one sample in a study of neoadjuvant anti-PD-1 for oral cavity cancer. Using immunoSEQ multiplex PCR, the repertoire was profiled, and TCRdb retains in-frame clones only, with some absent. The sample consists of fewer than 90,000 clones, approximately 84% of them appearing once. The sample was PBMCs, taken before nivolumab (anti-PD-1) treatment. The origin of the receptors is a person between 35 and 79 years old with oral cavity squamous cell carcinoma. Both conserved end residues are trimmed from each CDR3. Where a row states a size, it is once, few, many or the class of an expanded clone; other rows omit it.

size	V	length	J	CDR3
NA	TRBV29-1	13	TRBJ2-2	SVAGGTVNTGELF
NA	TRBV30	12	TRBJ1-5	AWTAGTGIQPQH
NA	TRBV30	14	TRBJ1-4	AWSVRDRLADEKLF
NA	TRBV6-1	11	TRBJ1-4	ASIYGMSEKLF
few	TRBV19	12	TRBJ1-1	ASSKEGPHTEAF
NA	TRBV28	12	TRBJ2-4	ASRGSLAKNIQY
NA	TRBV9	14	TRBJ2-5	ASSGAPLWGQETQY
NA	TRBV19	12	TRBJ1-5	ASSGQGRNQPQH
NA	TRBV20-1	8	TRBJ1-2	SAAKYGYT
NA	TRBV6-6	10	TRBJ2-7	ASSRGPYEQY
NA	TRBV5-6	17	TRBJ2-2	ASSLGGLAGGPNTGELF
NA	TRBV6-1	13	TRBJ2-5	ASSDDLQLVETQY
once	TRBV28	15	TRBJ2-7	ASSLWERAGSTYEQY
once	TRBV10-3	17	TRBJ2-5	ASRGGGAGASNRQETQY
NA	TRBV7-7	12	TRBJ2-5	ASGRGQGEETQY
NA	TRBV11-2	13	TRBJ2-2	ASSFQPQDTGELF
NA	TRBV5-6	11	TRBJ2-2	ASSLADTGELF
NA	TRBV10-3	13	TRBJ2-1	AISPGLAGIYEQF
NA	TRBV2	11	TRBJ1-2	ASSEEGYYGYT
NA	TRBV5-1	13	TRBJ1-2	ASSLATGGRYGYT
NA	TRBV6-1	9	TRBJ2-7	ASSDRYSQY
NA	TRBV11-2	12	TRBJ1-2	ASSSQTQGEGYT
NA	TRBV7-3	14	TRBJ2-3	ASSLGTSGNTDTQY
NA	TRBV5-6	12	TRBJ2-7	ASSFGQGGYEQY
NA	TRBV6-5	13	TRBJ2-1	ASAWGAGFYNEQF
NA	TRBV5-6	11	TRBJ2-3	ASSRGSVDTQY
once	TRBV27	12	TRBJ2-7	ASRKGVSSYEQY
NA	TRBV6-5	12	TRBJ2-2	ASKRGSNTGELF
NA	TRBV7-6	12	TRBJ1-2	ASSLNGGSYGYT
NA	TRBV7-9	9	TRBJ2-5	STSEGETQY
NA	TRBV6-5	13	TRBJ2-5	ASSTGLAGRETQY
NA	TRBV29-1	10	TRBJ1-5	SVGTGDQPQH
NA	TRBV28	15	TRBJ2-1	ASSSKRLAGANNEQF
NA	TRBV9	11	TRBJ1-2	ASSPVTNYGYT
NA	TRBV28	14	TRBJ2-6	ASSLPSFSGANVLT
NA	TRBV30	12	TRBJ1-2	AWSVLYGSAGYT
NA	TRBV30	9	TRBJ2-3	AWAGLDTQY
once	TRBV30	12	TRBJ2-7	AWSVSGGRYEQY
NA	TRBV5-1	12	TRBJ2-1	ASHRGSTNNEQF
NA	TRBV6-5	12	TRBJ1-1	ASSAPGRRTEAF
NA	TRBV29-1	11	TRBJ1-2	SGGGANHYGYT
NA	TRBV6-5	12	TRBJ2-3	ASSFGTSLDTQY
once	TRBV28	13	TRBJ2-7	ATTRGSDDSYEQY
NA	TRBV7-8	15	TRBJ2-2	ASSGTVQGANTGELF
NA	TRBV7-6	11	TRBJ1-2	ASSFGGADGYT
NA	TRBV10-2	11	TRBJ1-3	ATRPSSGNTIY
NA	TRBV5-4	17	TRBJ2-1	ASSSDAPVSGTSYNEQF
NA	TRBV7-2	14	TRBJ2-5	ASRHPSGRPQETQY
NA	TRBV7-3	13	TRBJ2-7	ASSPSSGPTYEQY
once	TRBV5-4	13	TRBJ1-3	ASSSRERAGNTIY
NA	TRBV11-3	13	TRBJ2-5	ASSQGVGQQETQY
NA	TRBV11-2	12	TRBJ1-1	ASSWNDRGAEAF
NA	TRBV7-8	13	TRBJ2-5	ASSSQTSGPQAQY
NA	TRBV11-2	12	TRBJ1-1	ASSLVRENTEAF
NA	TRBV19	12	TRBJ1-1	ASSRGGVDTEAF